This T cell receptor beta chain was identified during a study of blood T cell repertoires in COVID-19. On the study more broadly: COVID-19 samples from acute and convalescent phases originated in the United States, Italy and Spain.

Sequencing was performed with immunoSEQ multiplex PCR; in TCRdb, only in-frame clones are kept and a portion is missing. The repertoire holds 300,000 to 450,000 clones, with about 90% as singletons. Participant-given clinical history determined each cohort assignment. Among Cohort 3 donors, those recovered had two negative PCRs, clearance, or symptom resolution. The CDR3 is made up of 18 amino acids. V lost 4 bases, J lost 0 bases, and 11 bases stayed unmatched. CDR1 is MDHEN, CDR2 SYDVKM, per germline. Sample: PBMCs or T cells enriched from blood (not recorded which). This clonotype was obtained from a woman in her twenties or thirties who had recovered from COVID-19. The chain combines TRBV28 with TRBJ1-4; TRBD1 aligns across 7 bases. The CDR3 DNA reads as TGTGCCAGCAGTTCCCCGTCAGACAGGGCAACAACTAATGAAAAACTGTTTTTT. Translated, it gives CASSSPSDRATTNEKLFF.